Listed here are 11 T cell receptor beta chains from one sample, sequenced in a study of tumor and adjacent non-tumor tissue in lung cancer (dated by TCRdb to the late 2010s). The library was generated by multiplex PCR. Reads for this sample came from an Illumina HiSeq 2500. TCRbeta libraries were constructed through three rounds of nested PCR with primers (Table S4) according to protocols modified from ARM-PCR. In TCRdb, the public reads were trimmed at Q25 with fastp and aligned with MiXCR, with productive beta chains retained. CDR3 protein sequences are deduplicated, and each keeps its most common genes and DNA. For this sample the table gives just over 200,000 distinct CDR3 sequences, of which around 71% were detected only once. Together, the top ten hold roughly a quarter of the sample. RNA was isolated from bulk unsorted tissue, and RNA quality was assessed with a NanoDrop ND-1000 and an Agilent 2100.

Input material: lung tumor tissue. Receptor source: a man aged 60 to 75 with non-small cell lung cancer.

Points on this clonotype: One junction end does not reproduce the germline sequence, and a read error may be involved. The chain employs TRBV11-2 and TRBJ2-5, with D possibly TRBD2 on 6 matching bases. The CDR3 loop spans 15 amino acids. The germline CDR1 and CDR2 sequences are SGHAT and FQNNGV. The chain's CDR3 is CASSLGAGRGNEWFF. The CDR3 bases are TGTGCCAGCAGCTTAGGGGCGGGGCGCGGTAATGAGTGGTTCTTC.

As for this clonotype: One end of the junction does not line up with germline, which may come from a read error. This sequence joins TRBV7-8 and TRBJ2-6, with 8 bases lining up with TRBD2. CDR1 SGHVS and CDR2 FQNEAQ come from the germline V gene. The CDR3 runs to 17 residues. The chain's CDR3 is CASSLLAEFSGANALTF. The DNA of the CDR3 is TGTGCTAGCAGCTTACTAGCGGAGTTCTCTGGGGCCAACGCCCTGACTTTC.

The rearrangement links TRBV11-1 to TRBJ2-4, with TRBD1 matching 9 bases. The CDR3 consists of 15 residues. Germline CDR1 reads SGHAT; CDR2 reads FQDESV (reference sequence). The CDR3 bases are TGTGTCATCAGCGTTCCGGGGGACAGGGTTAACATTCAGTACTTC. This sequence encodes CVISVPGDRVNIQYF.

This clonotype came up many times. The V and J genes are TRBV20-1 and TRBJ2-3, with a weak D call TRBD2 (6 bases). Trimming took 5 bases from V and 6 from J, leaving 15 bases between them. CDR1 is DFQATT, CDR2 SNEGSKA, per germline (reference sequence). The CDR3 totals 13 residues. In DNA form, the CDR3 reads TGCAGTGCTCCACGACTAGACGAGGATACGCAGTATTTT. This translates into CSAPRLDEDTQYF.

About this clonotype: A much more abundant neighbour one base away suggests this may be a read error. As DNA, the CDR3 is TGTGCCAGCAGCTTGGATTGTAGCGGGAAGGGAGTCTTC. It specifies CASSLDCSGKGVF. The chain uses TRBV5-5 and TRBJ2-1, with 8 bases that match TRBD2. Per germline, CDR1 SGHKS and CDR2 YYEKEE (reference sequence). The CDR3 totals 13 residues.

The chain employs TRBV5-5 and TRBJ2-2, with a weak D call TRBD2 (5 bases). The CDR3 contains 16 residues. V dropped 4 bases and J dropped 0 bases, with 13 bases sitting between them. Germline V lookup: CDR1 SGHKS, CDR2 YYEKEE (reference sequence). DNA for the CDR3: TGTGCCAGCAGCCCACTAGGGTCAGCGAACACCGGGGAGCTGTTTTTT. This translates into CASSPLGSANTGELFF. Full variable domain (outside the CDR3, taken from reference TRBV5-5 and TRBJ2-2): DAGVTQSPTHLIKTRGQQVTLRCSPISGHKSVSWYQQVLGQGPQFIFQYYEKEERGRGNFPDRFSARQFPNYSSELNVNALLLGDSALYLCASSPLGSANTGELFFGEGSRLTVL.

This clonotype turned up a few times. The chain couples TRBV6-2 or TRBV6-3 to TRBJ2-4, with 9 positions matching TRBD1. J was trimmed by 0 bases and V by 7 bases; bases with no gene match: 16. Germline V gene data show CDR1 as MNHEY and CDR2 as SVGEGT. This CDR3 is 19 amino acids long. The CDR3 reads CASNNGARQGGVAKNIQYF. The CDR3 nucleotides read TGTGCCAGCAACAACGGGGCCCGACAGGGGGGAGTAGCCAAAAACATTCAGTACTTC.

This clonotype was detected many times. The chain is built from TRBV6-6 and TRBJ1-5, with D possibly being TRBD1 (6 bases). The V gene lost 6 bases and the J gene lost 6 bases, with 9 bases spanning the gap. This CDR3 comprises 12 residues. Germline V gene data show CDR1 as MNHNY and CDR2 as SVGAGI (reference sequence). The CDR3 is CASSRGSQPQHF. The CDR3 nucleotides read TGTGCCAGCAGCAGGGGAAGTCAGCCCCAGCATTTT.

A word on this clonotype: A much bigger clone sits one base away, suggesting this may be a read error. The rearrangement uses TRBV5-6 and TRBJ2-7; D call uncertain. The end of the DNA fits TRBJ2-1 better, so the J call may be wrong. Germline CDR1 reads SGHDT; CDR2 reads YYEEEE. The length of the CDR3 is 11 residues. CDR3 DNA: TGTGCCAGCAGCTTTAACTACGAGCAGTTCTTC. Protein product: CASSFNYEQFF.

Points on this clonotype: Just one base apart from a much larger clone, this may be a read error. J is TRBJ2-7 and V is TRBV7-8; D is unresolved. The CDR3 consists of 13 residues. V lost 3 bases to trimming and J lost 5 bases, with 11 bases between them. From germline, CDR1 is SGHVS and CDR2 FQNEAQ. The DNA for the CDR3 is TGTGCCAGCAGCTTCGTTAGATCTAACGAGCAGTACTTC. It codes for CASSFVRSNEQYF.

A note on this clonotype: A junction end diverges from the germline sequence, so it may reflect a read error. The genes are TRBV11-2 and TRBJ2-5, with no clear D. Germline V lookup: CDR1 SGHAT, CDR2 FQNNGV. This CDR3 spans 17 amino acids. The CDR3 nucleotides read TGTGCCAGCAGTTCCATCCCCTCGAACAGCCTTCTCGAGACCCAGTACTTT. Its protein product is CASSSIPSNSLLETQYF.